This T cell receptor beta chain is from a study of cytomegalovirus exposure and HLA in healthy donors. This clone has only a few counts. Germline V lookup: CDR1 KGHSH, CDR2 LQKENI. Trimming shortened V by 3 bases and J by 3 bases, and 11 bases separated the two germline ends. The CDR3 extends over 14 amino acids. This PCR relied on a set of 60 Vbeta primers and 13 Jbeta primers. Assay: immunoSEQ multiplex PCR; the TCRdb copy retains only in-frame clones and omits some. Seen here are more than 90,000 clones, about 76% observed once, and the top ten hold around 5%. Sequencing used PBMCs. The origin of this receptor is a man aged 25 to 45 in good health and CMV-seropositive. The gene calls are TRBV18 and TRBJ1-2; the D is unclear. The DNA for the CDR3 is TGTGCCAGCTCACCCGACCTGGGAGACTATGGCTACACCTTC. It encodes CASSPDLGDYGYTF.